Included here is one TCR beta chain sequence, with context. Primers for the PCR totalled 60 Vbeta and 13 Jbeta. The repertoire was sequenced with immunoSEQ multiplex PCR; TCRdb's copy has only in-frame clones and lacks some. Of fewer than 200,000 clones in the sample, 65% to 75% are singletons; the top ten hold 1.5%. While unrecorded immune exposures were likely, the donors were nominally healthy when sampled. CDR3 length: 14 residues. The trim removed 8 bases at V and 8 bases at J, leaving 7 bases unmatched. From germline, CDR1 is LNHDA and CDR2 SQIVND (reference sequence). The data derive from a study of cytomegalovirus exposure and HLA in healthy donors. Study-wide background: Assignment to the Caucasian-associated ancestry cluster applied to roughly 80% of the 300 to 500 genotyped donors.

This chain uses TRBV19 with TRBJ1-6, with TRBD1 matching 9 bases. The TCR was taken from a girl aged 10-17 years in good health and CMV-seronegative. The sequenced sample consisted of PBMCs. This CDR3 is CASGRDREDSPLHF. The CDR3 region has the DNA TGTGCCAGTGGCCGGGACAGGGAAGATTCACCCCTCCACTTT.